This record concerns one T cell receptor (beta chain) sequence. Its antigen is not known. Production of TCR beta cDNA relied on 5'RACE template switching with UMIs. TCRdb processed the 5' RACE reads again and assigns one entry to each CDR3 protein, with no DNA. This table holds 350,000 to 400,000 distinct CDR3 sequences. This CDR3 spans 14 amino acids. The sample belongs to a study of T cells expressing NK-cell markers. Study-wide context: Seven of the eight sequenced donors were HCMV-seropositive; one was seronegative. Study-level points and caveats: Where a few donors were concerned, these clonotypes also led the CD3+CD56-NKG2C+ fraction. Clarity on HCMV specificity was lacking for the expanded NKG2C+ T cell clones.

This chain uses TRBV12-3 or TRBV12-4 with TRBJ2-2; TCRdb indicates TRBD2, and absent DNA this call remains unverified. The receptor's source is a woman aged 45-65 years in good health. The sequenced sample consisted of blood T cells: a sorted CD56 or NKG2C T cell subset, CD4+ or CD8+ T cells, or bulk PBMC T cells (not recorded which). CDR3 residues: CASTRGGGAGELFF.